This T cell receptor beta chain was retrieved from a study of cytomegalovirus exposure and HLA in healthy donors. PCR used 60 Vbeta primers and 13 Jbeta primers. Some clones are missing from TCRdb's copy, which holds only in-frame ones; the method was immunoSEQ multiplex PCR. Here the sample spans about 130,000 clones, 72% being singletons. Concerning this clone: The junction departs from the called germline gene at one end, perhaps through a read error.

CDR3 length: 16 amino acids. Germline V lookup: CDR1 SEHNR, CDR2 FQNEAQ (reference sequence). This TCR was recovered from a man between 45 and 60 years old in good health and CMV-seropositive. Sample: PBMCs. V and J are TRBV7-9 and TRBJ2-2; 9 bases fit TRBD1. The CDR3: CSSIPRGTGITGELFF. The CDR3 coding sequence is TGTTCCAGCATCCCCCGAGGGACAGGGATCACCGGGGAGCTGTTTTTT. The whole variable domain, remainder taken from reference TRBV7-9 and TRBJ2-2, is DTGVSQNPRHKITKRGQNVTFRCDPISEHNRLYWYRQTLGQGPEFLTYFQNEAQLEKSRLLSDRFSAERPKGSFSTLEIQRTEQGDSAMYLCSSIPRGTGITGELFFGEGSRLTVL.